This TCR beta chain was captured by sequencing in a study of blood T cells in healthy people across ages. CDR3 length: 15 amino acids. V dropped 0 bases and J dropped 5; count of bases not matched to a gene: 7. The V gene's germline CDR1 is DFQATT and CDR2 SNEGSKA (reference sequence). Combining a sample-barcoded 5' primer with a J-beta primer mix, a second PCR ran for about 7 to 12 cycles. TCRdb called the 5' RACE reads again in MiXCR, with one record for every CDR3 protein. Of some 560,000 distinct CDR3 sequences listed, around 27% are singletons. Donors each provided ten milliliters of peripheral blood. The authors extracted at least 5 micrograms of total RNA per sample. This sample was shared with a second study, whose subject was T cells of mothers and their children.

The sequencing sample was made of blood. The chain couples TRBV20-1 to TRBJ2-7; 10 bases line up with TRBD1. The source of this sequence is a boy aged 2 to 10 in good health. CDR3 nucleotide sequence: TGCAGTGCTAGAGAACTGGGACAGGGGAACAACGAGCAGTACTTC. Residues: CSARELGQGNNEQYF.